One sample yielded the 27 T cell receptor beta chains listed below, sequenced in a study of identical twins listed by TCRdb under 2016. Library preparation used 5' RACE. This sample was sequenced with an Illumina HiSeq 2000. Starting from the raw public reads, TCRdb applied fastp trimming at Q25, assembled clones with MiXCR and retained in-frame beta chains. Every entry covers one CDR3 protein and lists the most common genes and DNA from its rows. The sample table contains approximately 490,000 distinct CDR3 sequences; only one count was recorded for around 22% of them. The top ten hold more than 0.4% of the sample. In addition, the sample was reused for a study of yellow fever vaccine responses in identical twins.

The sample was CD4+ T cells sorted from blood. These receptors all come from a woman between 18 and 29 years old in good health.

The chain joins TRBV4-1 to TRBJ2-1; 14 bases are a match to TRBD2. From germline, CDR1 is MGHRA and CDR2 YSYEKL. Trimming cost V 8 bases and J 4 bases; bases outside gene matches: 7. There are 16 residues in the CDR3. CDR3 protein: CASRKGTSGSYNEQFF. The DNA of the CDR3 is TGCGCCAGCCGGAAAGGGACTAGCGGGAGTTACAATGAGCAGTTCTTC.

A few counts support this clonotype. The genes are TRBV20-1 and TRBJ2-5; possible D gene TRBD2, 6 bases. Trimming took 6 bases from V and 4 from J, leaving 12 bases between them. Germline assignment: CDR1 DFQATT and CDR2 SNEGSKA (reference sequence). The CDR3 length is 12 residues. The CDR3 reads CSAPGSLETQYF. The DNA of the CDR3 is TGCAGTGCCCCCGGGAGTCTAGAGACCCAGTACTTC.

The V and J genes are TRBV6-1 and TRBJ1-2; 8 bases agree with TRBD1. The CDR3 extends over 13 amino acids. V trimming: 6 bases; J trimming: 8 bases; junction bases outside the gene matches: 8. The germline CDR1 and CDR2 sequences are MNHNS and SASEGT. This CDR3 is CASSDLTGVGYTF. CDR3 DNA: TGTGCCAGCAGCGACTTGACAGGGGTAGGCTACACCTTC.

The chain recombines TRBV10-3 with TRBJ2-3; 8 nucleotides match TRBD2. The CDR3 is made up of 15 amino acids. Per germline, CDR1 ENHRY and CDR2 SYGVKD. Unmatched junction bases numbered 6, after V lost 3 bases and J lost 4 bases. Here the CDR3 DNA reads TGTGCCATCAGTGATTGGCGGGGGGAGTCAGATACGCAGTATTTT. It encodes CAISDWRGESDTQYF.

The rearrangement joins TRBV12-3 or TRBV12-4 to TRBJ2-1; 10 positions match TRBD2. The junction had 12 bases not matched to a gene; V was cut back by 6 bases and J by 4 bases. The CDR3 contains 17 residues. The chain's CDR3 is CASSPAGGAGGYNEQFF. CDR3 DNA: TGTGCCAGCAGCCCCGCGGGAGGAGCGGGAGGGTACAATGAGCAGTTCTTC.

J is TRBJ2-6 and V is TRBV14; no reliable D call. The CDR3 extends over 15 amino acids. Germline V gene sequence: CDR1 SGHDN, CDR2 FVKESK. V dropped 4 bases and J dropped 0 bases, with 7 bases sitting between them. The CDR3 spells CASSLQRSGANVLTF. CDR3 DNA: TGTGCCAGCAGCCTTCAGCGCTCTGGGGCCAACGTCCTGACTTTC.

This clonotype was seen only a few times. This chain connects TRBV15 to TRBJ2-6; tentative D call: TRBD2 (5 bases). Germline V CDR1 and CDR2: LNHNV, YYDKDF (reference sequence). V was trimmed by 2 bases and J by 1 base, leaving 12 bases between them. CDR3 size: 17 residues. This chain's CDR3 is CATSRSRGISGANVLTF. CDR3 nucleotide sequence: TGTGCCACCAGCAGAAGTAGAGGGATATCTGGGGCCAACGTCCTGACTTTC.

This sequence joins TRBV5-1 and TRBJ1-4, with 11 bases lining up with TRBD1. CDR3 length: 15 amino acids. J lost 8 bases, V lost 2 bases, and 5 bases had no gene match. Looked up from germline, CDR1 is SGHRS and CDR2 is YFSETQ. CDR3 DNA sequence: TGCGCCAGCAGCTTCGGGACAGGGGGGCTGGAAAAACTGTTTTTT. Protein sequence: CASSFGTGGLEKLFF.

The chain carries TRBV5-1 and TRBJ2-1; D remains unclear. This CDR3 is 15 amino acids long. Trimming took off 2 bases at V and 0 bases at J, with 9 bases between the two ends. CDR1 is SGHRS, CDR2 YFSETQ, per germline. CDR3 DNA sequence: TGCGCCAGCAGCTTAACAGCGAGCTCCTACAATGAGCAGTTCTTC. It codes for CASSLTASSYNEQFF.

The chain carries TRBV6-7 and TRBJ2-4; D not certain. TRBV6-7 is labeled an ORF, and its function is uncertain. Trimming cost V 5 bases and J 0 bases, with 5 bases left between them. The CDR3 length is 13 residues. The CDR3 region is CASSAIAKNIQYF. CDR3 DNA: TGTGCCAGCAGTGCCATAGCCAAAAACATTCAGTACTTC.

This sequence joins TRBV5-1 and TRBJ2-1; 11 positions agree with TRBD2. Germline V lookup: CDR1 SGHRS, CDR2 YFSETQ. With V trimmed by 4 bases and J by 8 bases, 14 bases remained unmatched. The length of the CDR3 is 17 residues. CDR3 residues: CASSPGGSGRAGDEQFF. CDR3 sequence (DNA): TGCGCCAGCAGCCCCGGTGGTAGCGGGAGGGCCGGGGATGAGCAGTTCTTC.

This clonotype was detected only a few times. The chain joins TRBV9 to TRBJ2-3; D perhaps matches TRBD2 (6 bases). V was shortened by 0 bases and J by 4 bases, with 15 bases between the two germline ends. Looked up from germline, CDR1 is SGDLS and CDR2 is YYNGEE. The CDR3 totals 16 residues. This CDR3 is CASSVGLATSSDTQYF. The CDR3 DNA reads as TGTGCCAGCAGCGTAGGGCTAGCGACTTCCTCAGATACGCAGTATTTT.

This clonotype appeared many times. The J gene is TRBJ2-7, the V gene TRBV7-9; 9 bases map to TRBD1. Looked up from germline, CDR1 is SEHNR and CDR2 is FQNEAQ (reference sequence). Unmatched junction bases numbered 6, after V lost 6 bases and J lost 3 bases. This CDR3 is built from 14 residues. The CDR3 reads CASSPGQGIYEQYF. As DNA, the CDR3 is TGTGCCAGCAGTCCAGGACAGGGGATCTACGAGCAGTACTTC.

The CDR3 DNA reads as TGCGCCAGCAGCTTGGGTGAGCGGGAGAGGACAGATACGCAGTATTTT. It codes for CASSLGERERTDTQYF. The rearrangement joins TRBV5-1 to TRBJ2-3; 8 nucleotides match TRBD2. In germline, CDR1 is SGHRS, CDR2 YFSETQ. This CDR3 is 16 amino acids long. Trimming cost V 0 bases and J 3 bases; bases outside gene matches: 6.

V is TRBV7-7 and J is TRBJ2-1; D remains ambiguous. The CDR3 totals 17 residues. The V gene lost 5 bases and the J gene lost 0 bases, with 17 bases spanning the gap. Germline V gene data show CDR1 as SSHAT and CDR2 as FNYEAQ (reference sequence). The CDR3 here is CASSPAEWGSSYNEQFF. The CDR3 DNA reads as TGTGCCAGCAGCCCCGCCGAGTGGGGTAGCTCCTACAATGAGCAGTTCTTC.

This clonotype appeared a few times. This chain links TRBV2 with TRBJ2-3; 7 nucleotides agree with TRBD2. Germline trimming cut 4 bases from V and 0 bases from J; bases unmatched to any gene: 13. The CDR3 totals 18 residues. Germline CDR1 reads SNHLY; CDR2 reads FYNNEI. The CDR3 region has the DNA TGTGCCAGCAGTGCCCAGAACCTAGCGGTCCGGAGCACAGATACGCAGTATTTT. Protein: CASSAQNLAVRSTDTQYF.

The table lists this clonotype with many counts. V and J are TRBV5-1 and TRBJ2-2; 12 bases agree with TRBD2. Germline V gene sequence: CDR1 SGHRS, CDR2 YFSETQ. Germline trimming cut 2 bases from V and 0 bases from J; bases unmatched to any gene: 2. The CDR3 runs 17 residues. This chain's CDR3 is CASSFGLAGPNTGELFF. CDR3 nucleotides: TGCGCCAGCAGCTTTGGACTAGCGGGGCCGAACACCGGGGAGCTGTTTTTT.

The CDR3 region is CASSRGLNTDTQYF. For the CDR3, the DNA is TGTGCCAGTAGTCGAGGGCTGAACACAGATACGCAGTATTTT. V gene TRBV19 combines with J gene TRBJ2-3; possible D gene TRBD2, 5 bases. Germline V gene sequence: CDR1 LNHDA, CDR2 SQIVND (reference sequence). V was shortened by 5 bases and J by 2 bases, with 11 bases between the two germline ends. This CDR3 is 14 amino acids long.

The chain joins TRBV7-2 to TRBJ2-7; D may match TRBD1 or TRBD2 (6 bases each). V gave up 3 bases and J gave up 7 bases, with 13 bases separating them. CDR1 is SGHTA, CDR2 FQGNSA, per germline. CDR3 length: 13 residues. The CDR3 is CASSFRGGREQYV. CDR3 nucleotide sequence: TGTGCCAGCAGCTTCCGAGGGGGGCGGGAGCAGTACGTC.

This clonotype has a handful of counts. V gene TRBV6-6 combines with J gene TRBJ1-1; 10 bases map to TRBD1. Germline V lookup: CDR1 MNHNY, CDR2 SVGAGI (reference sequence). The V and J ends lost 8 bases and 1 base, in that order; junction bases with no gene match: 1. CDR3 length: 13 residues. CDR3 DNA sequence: TGTGCCAGCGGGGACAGGGGGAACACTGAAGCTTTCTTT. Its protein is CASGDRGNTEAFF.

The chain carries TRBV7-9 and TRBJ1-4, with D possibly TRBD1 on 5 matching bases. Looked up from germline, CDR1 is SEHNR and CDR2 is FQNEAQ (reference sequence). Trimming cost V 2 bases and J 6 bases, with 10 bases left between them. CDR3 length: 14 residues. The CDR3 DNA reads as TGTGCCAGCAGCTTACGGGACGGAGATGAAAAACTGTTTTTT. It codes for CASSLRDGDEKLFF. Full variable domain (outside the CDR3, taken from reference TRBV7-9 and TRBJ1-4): DTGVSQNPRHKITKRGQNVTFRCDPISEHNRLYWYRQTLGQGPEFLTYFQNEAQLEKSRLLSDRFSAERPKGSFSTLEIQRTEQGDSAMYLCASSLRDGDEKLFFGSGTQLSVL.

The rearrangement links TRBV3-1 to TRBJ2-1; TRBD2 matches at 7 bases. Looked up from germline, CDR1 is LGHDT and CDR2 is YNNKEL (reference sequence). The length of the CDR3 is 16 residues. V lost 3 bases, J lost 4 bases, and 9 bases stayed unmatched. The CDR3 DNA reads TGTGCCAGCAGCCACGTAGGACTAGTTGGTTACAATGAGCAGTTCTTC. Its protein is CASSHVGLVGYNEQFF.

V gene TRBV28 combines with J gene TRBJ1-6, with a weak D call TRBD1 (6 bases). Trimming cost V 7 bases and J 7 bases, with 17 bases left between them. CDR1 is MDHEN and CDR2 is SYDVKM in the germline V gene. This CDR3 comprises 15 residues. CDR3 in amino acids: CASTVGGANNSPLHF. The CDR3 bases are TGTGCCAGCACCGTTGGGGGCGCAAACAATTCACCCCTCCACTTT.

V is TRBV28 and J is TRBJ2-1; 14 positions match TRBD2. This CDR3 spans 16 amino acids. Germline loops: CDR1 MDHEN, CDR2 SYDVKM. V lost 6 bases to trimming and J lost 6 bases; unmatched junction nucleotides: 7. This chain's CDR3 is CASRAGGTSGGNEQFF. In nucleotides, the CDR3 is TGTGCCAGCAGGGCAGGAGGGACTAGCGGGGGCAATGAGCAGTTCTTC. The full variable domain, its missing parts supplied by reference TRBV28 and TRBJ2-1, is DVKVTQSSRYLVKRTGEKVFLECVQDMDHENMFWYRQDPGLGLRLIYFSYDVKMKEKGDIPEGYSVSREKKERFSLILESASTNQTSMYLCASRAGGTSGGNEQFFGPGTRLTVL.

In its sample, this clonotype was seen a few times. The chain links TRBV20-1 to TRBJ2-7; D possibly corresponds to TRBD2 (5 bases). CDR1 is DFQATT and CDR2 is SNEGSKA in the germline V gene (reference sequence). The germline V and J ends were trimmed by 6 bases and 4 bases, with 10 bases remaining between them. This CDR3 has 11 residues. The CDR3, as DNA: TGCAGTGCCGGGGATGAGTACGAGCAGTACTTC. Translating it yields CSAGDEYEQYF.

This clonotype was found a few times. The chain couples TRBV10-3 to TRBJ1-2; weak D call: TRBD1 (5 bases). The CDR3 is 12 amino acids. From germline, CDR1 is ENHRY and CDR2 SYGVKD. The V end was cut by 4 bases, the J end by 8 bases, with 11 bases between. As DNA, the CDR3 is TGTGCCATCAGTGCTACGACAGCGGGCTACACCTTC. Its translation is CAISATTAGYTF.

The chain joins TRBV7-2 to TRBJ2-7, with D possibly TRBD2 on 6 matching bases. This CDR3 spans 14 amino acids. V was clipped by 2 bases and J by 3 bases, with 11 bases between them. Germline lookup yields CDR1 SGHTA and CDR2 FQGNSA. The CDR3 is CASSLRRDDYEQYV. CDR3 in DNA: TGTGCCAGCAGCTTAAGGCGGGATGACTACGAGCAGTACGTC.